This T cell receptor (beta chain) is from a study of shared clonotypes between healthy human individuals. The V and J ends lost 5 bases and 6 bases respectively, with 14 bases between them. Germline assignment: CDR1 SEHNR and CDR2 FQNEAQ (reference sequence). The CDR3 covers 13 residues. Only in-frame clones appear in the TCRdb table, and some are missing; sequencing was by immunoSEQ multiplex PCR. Counted here are around 1.1 million clones, 77% occurring once; the ten biggest clones make up roughly 0.83%. This chain joins TRBV7-9 and TRBJ2-7; D unresolved. The clonotype comes from a man between 18 and 35 years old in good health. Some clones in this sample may be carry-over from other donors' samples. Sequenced sample: memory CD4+ T cells from PBMCs. Indicated subset: CD45RA-negative fraction. This chain's CDR3 is CASSQATYGEQYF. Written as DNA, the CDR3 is TGTGCCAGCAGCCAAGCGACTTACGGCGAGCAGTACTTC. Drawing the rest from reference TRBV7-9 and TRBJ2-7, the complete variable domain is DTGVSQNPRHKITKRGQNVTFRCDPISEHNRLYWYRQTLGQGPEFLTYFQNEAQLEKSRLLSDRFSAERPKGSFSTLEIQRTEQGDSAMYLCASSQATYGEQYFGPGTRLTVT.